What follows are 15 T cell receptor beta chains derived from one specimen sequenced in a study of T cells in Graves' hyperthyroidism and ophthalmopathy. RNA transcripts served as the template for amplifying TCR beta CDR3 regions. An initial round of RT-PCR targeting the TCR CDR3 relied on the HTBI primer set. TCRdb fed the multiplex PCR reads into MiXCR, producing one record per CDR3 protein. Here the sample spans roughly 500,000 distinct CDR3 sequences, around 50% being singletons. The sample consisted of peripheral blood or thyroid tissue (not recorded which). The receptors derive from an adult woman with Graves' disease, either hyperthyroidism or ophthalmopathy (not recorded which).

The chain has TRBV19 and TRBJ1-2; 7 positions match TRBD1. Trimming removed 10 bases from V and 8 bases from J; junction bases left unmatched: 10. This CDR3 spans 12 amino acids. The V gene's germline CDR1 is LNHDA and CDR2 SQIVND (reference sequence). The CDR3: CATATGKGGYTF. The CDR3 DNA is TGTGCCACCGCGACAGGGAAAGGCGGCTACACCTTC.

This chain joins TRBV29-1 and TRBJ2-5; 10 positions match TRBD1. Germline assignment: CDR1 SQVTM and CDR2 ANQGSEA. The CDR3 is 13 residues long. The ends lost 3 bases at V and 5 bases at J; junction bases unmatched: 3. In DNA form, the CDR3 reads TGCAGCGTTGACGGGACAGGGGTGGAGACCCAGTACTTC. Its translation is CSVDGTGVETQYF.

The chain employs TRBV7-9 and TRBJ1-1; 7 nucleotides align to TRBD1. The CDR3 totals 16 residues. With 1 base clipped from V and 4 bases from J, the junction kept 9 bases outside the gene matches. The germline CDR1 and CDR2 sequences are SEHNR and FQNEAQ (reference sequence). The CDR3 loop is CASSLGGVTGTTEAFF. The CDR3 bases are TGTGCCAGCAGCTTAGGGGGGGTGACAGGGACCACTGAAGCTTTCTTT. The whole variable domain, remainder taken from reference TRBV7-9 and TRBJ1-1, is DTGVSQNPRHKITKRGQNVTFRCDPISEHNRLYWYRQTLGQGPEFLTYFQNEAQLEKSRLLSDRFSAERPKGSFSTLEIQRTEQGDSAMYLCASSLGGVTGTTEAFFGQGTRLTVV.

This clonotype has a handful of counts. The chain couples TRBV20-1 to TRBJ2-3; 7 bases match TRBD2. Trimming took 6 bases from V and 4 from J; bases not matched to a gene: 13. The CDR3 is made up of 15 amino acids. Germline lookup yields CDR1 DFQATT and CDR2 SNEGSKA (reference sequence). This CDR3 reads CSACEGRSGADTQYF. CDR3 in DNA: TGCAGTGCCTGCGAGGGACGGAGCGGGGCAGATACGCAGTATTTT.

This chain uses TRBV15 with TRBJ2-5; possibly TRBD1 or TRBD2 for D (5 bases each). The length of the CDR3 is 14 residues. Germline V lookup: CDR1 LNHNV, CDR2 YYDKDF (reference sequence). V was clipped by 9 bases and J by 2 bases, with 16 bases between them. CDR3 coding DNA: TGTGCCACATCGAGGGACCGGGTACAAGAGACCCAGTACTTC. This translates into CATSRDRVQETQYF.

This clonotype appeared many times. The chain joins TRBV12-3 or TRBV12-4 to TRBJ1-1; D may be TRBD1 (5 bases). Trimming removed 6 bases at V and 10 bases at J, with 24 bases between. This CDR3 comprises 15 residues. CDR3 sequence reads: CASSPQGNRVGAAFF. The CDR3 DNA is TGTGCCAGCAGCCCGCAGGGAAACCGCGTGGGTGCAGCTTTCTTT.

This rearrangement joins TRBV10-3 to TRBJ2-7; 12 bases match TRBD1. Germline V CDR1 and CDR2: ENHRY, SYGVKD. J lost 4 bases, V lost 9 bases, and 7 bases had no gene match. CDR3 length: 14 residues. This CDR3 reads CAMGPGQGAYEQYF. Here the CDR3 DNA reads TGTGCCATGGGTCCGGGACAGGGGGCTTACGAGCAGTACTTC.

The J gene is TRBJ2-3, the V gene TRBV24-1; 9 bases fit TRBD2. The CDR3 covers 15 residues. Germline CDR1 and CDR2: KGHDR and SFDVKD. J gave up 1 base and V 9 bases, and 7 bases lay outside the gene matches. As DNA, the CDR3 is TGTGCCACCGCCCAGACTAGCGGACGCACAGATACGCAGTATTTT. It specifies CATAQTSGRTDTQYF.

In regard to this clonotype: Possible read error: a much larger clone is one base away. The CDR3 loop reads CASSQDRRGSSEQYF. The CDR3 DNA reads as TGCGCCAGCAGCCAAGATCGGCGGGGGTCTAGCGAGCAGTACTTC. The chain uses TRBV4-1 and TRBJ2-7; 7 nucleotides agree with TRBD2. The CDR3 sequence is 15 residues long. V trimming: 0 bases; J trimming: 6 bases; junction bases outside the gene matches: 8. Germline lookup yields CDR1 MGHRA and CDR2 YSYEKL.

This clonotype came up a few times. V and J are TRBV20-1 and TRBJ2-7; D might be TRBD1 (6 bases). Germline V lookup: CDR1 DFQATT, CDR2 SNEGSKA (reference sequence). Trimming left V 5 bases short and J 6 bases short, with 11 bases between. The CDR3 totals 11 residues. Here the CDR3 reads CSAHREGEQYF. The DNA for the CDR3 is TGCAGTGCTCACAGGGAAGGCGAGCAGTACTTC.

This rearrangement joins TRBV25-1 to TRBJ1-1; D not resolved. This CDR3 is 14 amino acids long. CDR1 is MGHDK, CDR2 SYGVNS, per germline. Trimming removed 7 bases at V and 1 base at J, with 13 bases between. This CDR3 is CASIGTDANTEAFF. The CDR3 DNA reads TGTGCCAGCATCGGAACAGATGCGAACACTGAAGCTTTCTTT.

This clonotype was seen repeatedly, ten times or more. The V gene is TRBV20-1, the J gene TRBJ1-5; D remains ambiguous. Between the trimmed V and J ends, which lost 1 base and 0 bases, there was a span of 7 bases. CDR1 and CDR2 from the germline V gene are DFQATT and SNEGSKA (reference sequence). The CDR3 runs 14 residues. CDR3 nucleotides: TGCAGTGCTAGAGGAATCTATAGCAATCAGCCCCAGCATTTT. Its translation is CSARGIYSNQPQHF.

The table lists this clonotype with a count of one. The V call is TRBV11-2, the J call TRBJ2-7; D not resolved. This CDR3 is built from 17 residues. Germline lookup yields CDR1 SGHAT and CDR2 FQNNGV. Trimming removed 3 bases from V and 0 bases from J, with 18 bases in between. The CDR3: CASSFAPTYQASYEQYF. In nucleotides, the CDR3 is TGTGCCAGCAGCTTCGCTCCTACCTACCAAGCCTCCTACGAGCAGTACTTC.

The CDR3 is CASSFHQGPEAFF. In nucleotides, the CDR3 is TGTGCCAGCAGTTTCCACCAAGGGCCTGAAGCTTTCTTT. The chain joins TRBV6-6 to TRBJ1-1; unclear D gene. V was pared by 4 bases and J by 6 bases, with 12 bases between. CDR1 and CDR2 from the germline V gene are MNHNY and SVGAGI (reference sequence). The CDR3 spans 13 residues.

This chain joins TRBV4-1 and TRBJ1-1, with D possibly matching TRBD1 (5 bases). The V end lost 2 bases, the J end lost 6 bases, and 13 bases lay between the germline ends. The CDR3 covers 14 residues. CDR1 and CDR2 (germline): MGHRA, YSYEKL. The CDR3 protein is CASSQRTGTSEAFF. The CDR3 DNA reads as TGCGCCAGCAGCCAAAGGACCGGGACTTCTGAAGCTTTCTTT.